This T cell receptor beta chain was obtained from a study of T cell responses to AZD1222 COVID-19 vaccine. Points on this clone: Its cognate antigen is unknown. In the same sample, other DNA sequences code for this CDR3.

Whole-study results and caveats: Of spike-specific TCRs, nearly half reportedly target regions left unmutated in variants. There were repertoire samples only from the period after the peak T cell response. Donors, mostly white British, included more females; clonal diversity was possibly underestimated.

Trimming pared 3 bases from V and 0 bases from J, leaving 9 bases between. There are 14 residues in the CDR3. In germline, CDR1 is LNHNV, CDR2 YYDKDF (reference sequence). Only in-frame clones appear in the TCRdb table, and some are missing; sequencing was by immunoSEQ multiplex PCR. This table has under 150,000 clones, roughly nine tenths appearing once. The source material was peripheral blood, sampled 28 days after the second AZD1222 dose. The TCR was taken from an adult who received the AZD1222 COVID-19 vaccine. V usage is TRBV15 and J usage is TRBJ2-7; a possible D gene is TRBD2 (6 bases). The CDR3 sequence: CATSRGGSSYEQYF. Here the CDR3 DNA reads TGTGCCACCAGCAGGGGGGGTAGCTCCTACGAGCAGTACTTC.